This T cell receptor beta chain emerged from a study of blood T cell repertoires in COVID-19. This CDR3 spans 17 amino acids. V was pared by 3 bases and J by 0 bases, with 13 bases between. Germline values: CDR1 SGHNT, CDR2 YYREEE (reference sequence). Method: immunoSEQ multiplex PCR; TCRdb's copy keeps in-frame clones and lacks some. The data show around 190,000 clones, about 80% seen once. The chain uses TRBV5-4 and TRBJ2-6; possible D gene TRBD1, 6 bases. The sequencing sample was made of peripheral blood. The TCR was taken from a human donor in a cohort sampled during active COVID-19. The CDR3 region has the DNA TGTGCCAGCAGCTCGCAGACAGGATCCTCTGGGGCCAACGTCCTGACTTTC. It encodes CASSSQTGSSGANVLTF.